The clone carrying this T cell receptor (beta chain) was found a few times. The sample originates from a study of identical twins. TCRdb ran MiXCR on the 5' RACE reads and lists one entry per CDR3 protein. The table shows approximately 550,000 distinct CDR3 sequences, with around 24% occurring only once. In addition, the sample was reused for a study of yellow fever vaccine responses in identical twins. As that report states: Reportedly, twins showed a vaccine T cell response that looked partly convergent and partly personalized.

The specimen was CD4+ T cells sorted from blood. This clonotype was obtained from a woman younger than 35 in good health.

CDR3 coding DNA: TGTGCAGCTTCGACAGGGTGGACCGGGGAGCTGTTTTTT. It yields the protein CAASTGWTGELFF. This chain joins TRBV6-1 and TRBJ2-2; 7 bases fit TRBD1. The germline gives CDR1 MNHNS, CDR2 SASEGT. The CDR3 totals 13 residues.